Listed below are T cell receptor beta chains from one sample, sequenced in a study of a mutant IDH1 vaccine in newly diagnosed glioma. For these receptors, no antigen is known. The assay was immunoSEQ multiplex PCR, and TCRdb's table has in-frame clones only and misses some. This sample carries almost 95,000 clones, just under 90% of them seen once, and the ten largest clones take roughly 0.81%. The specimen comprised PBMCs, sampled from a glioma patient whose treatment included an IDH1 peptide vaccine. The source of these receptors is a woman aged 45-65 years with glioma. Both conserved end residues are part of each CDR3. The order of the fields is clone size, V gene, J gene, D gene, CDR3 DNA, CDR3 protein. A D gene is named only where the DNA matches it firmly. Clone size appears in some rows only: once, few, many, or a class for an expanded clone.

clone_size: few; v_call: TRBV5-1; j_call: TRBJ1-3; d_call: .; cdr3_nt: TGCGCCAGCAGCTTAGGGACCCTCTCTGGAAACACCATATATTTT; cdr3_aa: CASSLGTLSGNTIYF
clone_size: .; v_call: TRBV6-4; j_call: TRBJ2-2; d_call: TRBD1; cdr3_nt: TGTGCCAGCAGGGGACAGGGGGCGATTGAGGGGGAGCTGTTTTTT; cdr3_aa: CASRGQGAIEGELFF
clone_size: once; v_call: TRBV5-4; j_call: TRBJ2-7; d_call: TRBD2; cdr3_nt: TGTGCCAGCAGCCAAGCGGGAGTTGGCTCCTACGAGCAGTACTTC; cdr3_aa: CASSQAGVGSYEQYF
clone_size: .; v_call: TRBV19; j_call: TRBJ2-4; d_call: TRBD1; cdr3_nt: TGTGCCAGTAGTAGAGGGGACAGTCAGTACTTC; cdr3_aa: CASSRGDSQYF
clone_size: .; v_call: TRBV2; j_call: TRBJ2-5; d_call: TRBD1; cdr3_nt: TGTGCCACTGGACAGGGAGTGGAGACCCAGTACTTC; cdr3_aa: CATGQGVETQYF
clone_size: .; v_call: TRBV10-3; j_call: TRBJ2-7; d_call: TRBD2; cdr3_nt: TGTGCCATCAGCGAATCCTTAGTGGGGACTACAGCCTACGAGCAGTACTTC; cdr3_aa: CAISESLVGTTAYEQYF
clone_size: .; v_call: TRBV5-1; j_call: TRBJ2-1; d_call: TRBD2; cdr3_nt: TGCGCCAGCAGCTTGGTCGGACTAGCGGAACCTAGCTCCTACAATGAGCAGTTCTTC; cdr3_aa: CASSLVGLAEPSSYNEQFF
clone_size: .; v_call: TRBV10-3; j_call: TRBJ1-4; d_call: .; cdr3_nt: TGTGCCATCAGTGAGACGGTGAATGAAAAACTGTTTTTT; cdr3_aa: CAISETVNEKLFF
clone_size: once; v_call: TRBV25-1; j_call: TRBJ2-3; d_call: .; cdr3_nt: TGTGCCAGCAGGAGGGGTGGAGGCACAGATACGCAGTATTTT; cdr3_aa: CASRRGGGTDTQYF
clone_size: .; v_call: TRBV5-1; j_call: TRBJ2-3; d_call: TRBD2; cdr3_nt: TGCGCCAGCAGCCCGTCTAGCGGGAGCGATACGCAGTATTTT; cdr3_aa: CASSPSSGSDTQYF
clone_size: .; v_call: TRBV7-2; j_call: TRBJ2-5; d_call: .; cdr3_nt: TGTGCCAGCAGCCTTTGGGGCGGCCAAGAGACCCAGTACTTC; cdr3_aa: CASSLWGGQETQYF
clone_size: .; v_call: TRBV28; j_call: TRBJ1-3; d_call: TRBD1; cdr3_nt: TGTGCCACCGTGACAGGGGCCGTCGCAACTTCTGGAAACACCATATATTTT; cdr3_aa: CATVTGAVATSGNTIYF
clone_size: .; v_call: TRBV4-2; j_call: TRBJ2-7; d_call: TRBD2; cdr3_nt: TGTGCCAGCAGCCTGACTAGCGGGAACGTTGGCGAGCAGTACTTC; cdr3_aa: CASSLTSGNVGEQYF
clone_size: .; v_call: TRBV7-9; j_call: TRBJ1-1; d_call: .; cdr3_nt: TGTGCCAGCAGCTTAATGGCCCTTGGACAATTTGAAGCTTTCTTT; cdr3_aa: CASSLMALGQFEAFF
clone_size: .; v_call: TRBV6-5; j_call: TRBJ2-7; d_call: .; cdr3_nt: TGTGCCAGCGGTAAGGCAGGGCGGTACGAGCAGTACTTC; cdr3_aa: CASGKAGRYEQYF
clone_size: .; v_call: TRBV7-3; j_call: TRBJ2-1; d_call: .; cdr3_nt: TGTGCCAGCAGCCCAAATTCACAGGGATACTCCTACAATGAGCAGTTCTTC; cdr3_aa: CASSPNSQGYSYNEQFF
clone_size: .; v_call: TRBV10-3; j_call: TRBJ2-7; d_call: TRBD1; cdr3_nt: TGTGCCATCAGTGAGTCCACGACAGGGAGTGAGCAGTACTTC; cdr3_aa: CAISESTTGSEQYF
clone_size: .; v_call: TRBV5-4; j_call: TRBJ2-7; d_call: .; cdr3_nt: TGTGCCAGCAGCCATCAGGGGTTCCCATACGAGCAGTACTTC; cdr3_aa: CASSHQGFPYEQYF
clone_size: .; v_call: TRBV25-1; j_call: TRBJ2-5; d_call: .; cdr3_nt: TGTGCCAGCAGTTTTGGGGAGACCCAGTACTTC; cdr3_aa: CASSFGETQYF
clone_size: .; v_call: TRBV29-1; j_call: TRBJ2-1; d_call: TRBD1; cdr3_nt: TGCAGCGCTGACAGGGCCTCCTACAATGAGCAGTTCTTC; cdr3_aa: CSADRASYNEQFF
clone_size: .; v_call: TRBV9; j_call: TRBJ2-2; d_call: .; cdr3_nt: TGTGCCAGCAGCGTAGTCGGGGCGACCGGGGAGCTGTTTTTT; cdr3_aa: CASSVVGATGELFF
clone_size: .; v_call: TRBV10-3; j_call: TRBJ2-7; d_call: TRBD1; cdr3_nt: TGTGCCTCTTCCGGGACAGGGATGTCCTACGAGCAGTACTTC; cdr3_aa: CASSGTGMSYEQYF
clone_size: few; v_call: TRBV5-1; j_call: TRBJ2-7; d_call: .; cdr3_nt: TGCGCCAGCAGCATTACTACTGGACGTACTCTCCTCGAGCAGTACTTC; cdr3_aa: CASSITTGRTLLEQYF
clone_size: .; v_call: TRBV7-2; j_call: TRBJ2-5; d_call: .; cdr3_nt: TGTGCCAGCAGCCGCTCGCCGGGAGAGACCCAGTACTTC; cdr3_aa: CASSRSPGETQYF
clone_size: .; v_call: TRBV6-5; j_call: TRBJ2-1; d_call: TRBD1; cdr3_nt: TGTGCCAGCAGGCTCGGGACAGGGGAGCAGTTCTTC; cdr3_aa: CASRLGTGEQFF
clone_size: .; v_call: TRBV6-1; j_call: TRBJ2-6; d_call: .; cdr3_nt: TGTGCCAGCAGTCCCCTCTCTGGGGCCAACGTCCTGACTTTC; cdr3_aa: CASSPLSGANVLTF
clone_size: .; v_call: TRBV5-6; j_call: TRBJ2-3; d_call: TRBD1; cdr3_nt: TGTGCCAGCAGCCCCGGACAGGGGAAGTCAGATACGCAGTATTTT; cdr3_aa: CASSPGQGKSDTQYF
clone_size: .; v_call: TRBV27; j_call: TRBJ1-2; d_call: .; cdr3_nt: TGTGCCAGCAGTTTAGGCCCCCCCCGGGATGGCTACACCTTC; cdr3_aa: CASSLGPPRDGYTF
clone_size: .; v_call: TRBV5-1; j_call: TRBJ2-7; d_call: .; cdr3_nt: TGCGCCAGCAGCTCGACCGGGACGACCGTCTACGAGCAGTACTTC; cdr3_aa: CASSSTGTTVYEQYF
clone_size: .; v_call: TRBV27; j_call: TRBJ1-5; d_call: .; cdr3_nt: TGTGCCAGCAGACCTTGGACAGATAGCAATCAGCCCCAGCATTTT; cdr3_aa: CASRPWTDSNQPQHF
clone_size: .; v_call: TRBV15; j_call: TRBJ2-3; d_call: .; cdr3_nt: TGTGCCACCAGCACGGGAATCACAGATACGCAGTATTTT; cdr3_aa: CATSTGITDTQYF
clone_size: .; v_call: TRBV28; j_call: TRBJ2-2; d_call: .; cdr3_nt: TGTGCCAGCAGTTTAAGAGGGAACACCGGGGAGCTGTTTTTT; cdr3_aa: CASSLRGNTGELFF
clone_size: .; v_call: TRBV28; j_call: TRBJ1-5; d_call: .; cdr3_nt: TGTGCCAGCAGTTTATTTCGGGGGACGCCGAACAATCAGCCCCAGCATTTT; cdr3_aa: CASSLFRGTPNNQPQHF
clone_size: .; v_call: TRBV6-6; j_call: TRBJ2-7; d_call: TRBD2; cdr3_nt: TGTGCCAGCAGTTTGACTAGCGGGAGCTCCTACGAGCAGTACTTC; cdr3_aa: CASSLTSGSSYEQYF
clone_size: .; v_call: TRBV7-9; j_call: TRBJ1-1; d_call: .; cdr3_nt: TGTGCCAGCAATGGGGGTGGGAACACTGAAGCTTTCTTT; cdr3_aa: CASNGGGNTEAFF
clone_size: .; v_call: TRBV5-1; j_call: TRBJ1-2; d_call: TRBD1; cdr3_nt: TGCGCCAGCAGCTTGGGCCGGGACAGGGCGAGCTATGGCTACACCTTC; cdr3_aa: CASSLGRDRASYGYTF
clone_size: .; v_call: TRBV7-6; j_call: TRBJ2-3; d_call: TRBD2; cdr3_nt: TGTGCCAGCAGCTTAGAACCCGGGAGGGCCGATACGCAGTATTTT; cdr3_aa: CASSLEPGRADTQYF
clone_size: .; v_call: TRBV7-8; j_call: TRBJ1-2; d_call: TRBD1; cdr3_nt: TGTGCCAGCAGCTTAGCGTTGACAGGGGTTTATGGCTACACCTTC; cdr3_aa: CASSLALTGVYGYTF
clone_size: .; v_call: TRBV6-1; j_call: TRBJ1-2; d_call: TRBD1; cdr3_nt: TGTGCCAGCAGAAGGGGGGGACAGGATGGCTACACCTTC; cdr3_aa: CASRRGGQDGYTF
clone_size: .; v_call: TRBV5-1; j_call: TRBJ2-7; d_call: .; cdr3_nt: TGCGCCAGCAGCTTGGAGGCTGCAGGGGCTTCGATCGAGCAGTACTTC; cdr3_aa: CASSLEAAGASIEQYF
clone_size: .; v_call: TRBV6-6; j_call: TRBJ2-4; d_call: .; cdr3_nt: TGTGCCAGCAGAGGACAGTTGGACATTCAGTACTTC; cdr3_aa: CASRGQLDIQYF
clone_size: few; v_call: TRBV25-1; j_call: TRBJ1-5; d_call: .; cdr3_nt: TGTGCCAGCAGTGAATCGGGAGGGGATAGGGGCAATCAGCCCCAGCATTTT; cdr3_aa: CASSESGGDRGNQPQHF
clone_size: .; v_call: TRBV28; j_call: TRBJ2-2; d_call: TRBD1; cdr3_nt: TGTGCCAGCAGGACCGGGACAGGGTTGACCGGGGAGCTGTTTTTT; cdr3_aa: CASRTGTGLTGELFF
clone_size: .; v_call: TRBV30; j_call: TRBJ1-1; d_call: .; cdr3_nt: TGTGCCACCCCGAGCCCCCAAGGGGCTGAAGCTTTCTTT; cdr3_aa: CATPSPQGAEAFF
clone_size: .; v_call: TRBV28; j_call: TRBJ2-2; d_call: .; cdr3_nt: TGTGCCAGCAGCTATGGGGGGAATAACGGGGAGCTGTTTTTT; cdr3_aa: CASSYGGNNGELFF
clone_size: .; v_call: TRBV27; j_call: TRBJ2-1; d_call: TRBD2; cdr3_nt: TGTGCCGCCGGGAGGGCAGAGCAGTTCTTC; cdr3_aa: CAAGRAEQFF
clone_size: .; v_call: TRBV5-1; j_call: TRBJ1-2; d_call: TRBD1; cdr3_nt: TGCGCCAGCAGCTTCCGGACAGGCGACTATGGCTACACCTTC; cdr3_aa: CASSFRTGDYGYTF
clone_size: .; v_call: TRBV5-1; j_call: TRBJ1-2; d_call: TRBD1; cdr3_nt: TGCGCCAGCAGCTTGGGGGGACAGGGAATTGACTACACCTTC; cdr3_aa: CASSLGGQGIDYTF
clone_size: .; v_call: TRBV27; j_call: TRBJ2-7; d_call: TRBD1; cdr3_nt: TGTGCCAGCAGTTTAGGCAGGGGGCTGTCCGAGCAGTACTTC; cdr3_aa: CASSLGRGLSEQYF
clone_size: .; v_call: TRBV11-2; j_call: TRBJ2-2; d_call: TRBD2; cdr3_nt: TGTGCCAGCAGCGGACTAGCGGGCACCGGGGAGCTGTTTTTT; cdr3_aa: CASSGLAGTGELFF
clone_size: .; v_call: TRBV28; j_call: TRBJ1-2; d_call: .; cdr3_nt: TGTGCCAGCAGTTTATCCCCGCCAGTTGACTATGGCTACACCTTC; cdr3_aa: CASSLSPPVDYGYTF
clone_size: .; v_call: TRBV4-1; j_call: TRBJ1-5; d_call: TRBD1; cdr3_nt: TGCGCCAGCACTTCCGGGACAGGGGCCGGACAGCCCCAGCATTTT; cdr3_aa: CASTSGTGAGQPQHF
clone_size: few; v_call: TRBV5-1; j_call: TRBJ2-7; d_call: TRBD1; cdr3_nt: TGCGCCAGCAGCCAGGTCGGCGGGACAGGGGGCCCCTACGAGCAGTACTTC; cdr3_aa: CASSQVGGTGGPYEQYF
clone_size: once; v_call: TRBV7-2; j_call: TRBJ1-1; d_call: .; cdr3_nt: TGTGCCAGCAGCTTAGGGGGCCTGAACACTGAAGCTTTCTTT; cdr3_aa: CASSLGGLNTEAFF
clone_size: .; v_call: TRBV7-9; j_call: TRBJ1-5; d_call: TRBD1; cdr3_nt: TGTGCCAGCAGCTTCACAGGGGGAAATCAGCCCCAGCATTTT; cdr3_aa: CASSFTGGNQPQHF